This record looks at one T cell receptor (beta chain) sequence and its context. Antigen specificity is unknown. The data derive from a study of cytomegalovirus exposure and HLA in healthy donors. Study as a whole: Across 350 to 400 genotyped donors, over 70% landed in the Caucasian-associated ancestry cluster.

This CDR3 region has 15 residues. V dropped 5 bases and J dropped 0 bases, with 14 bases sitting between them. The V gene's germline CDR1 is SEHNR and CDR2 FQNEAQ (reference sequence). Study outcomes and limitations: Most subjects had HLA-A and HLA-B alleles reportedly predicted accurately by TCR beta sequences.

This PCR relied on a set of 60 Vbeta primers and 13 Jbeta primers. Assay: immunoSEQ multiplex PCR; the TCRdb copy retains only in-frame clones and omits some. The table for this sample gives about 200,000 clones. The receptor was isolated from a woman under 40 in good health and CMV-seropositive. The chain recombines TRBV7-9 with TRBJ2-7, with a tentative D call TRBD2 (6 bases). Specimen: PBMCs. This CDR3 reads CASSPGDGRSYEQYF. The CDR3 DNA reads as TGTGCCAGCAGCCCGGGGGACGGGCGCTCCTACGAGCAGTACTTC.